Listed below are T cell receptor beta chains from one sample, sequenced in a study of T cell responses to AZD1222 COVID-19 vaccine. Sequencing was performed with immunoSEQ multiplex PCR; in TCRdb, only in-frame clones are kept and a portion is missing. The sample yields about 140,000 clones, 90% to 95% seen once. The source material was peripheral blood, sampled on day 0 of AZD1222 vaccination. The receptors come from an adult in good health. The conserved cysteine and the conserved F or W are not part of the CDR3 here.

TRBV7-9	TRBJ2-1	ASSSSRRDRGDNEQF
TRBV4-3	TRBJ1-1	ASSQFKVMNTEAF
TRBV6-5	TRBJ1-1	ASSYVRTGLNTEAF
TRBV5-1	TRBJ2-7	ASSLGVSGSSYEQY
TRBV5-8	TRBJ1-2	ASSLTGVYGYT
TRBV5-8	TRBJ2-3	ASNPSGAGTDTQY
TRBV18	TRBJ1-1	ASSLQGRVNTEAF
TRBV2	TRBJ1-2	ASSVDSTNYGYT
TRBV30	TRBJ1-5	AWSHRGYSNQPQH
TRBV5-1	TRBJ2-7	ASSSGQDESYEQY
TRBV27	TRBJ1-5	ASSSRTGGAGNQPQH
TRBV9	TRBJ2-5	ASSAPGSGETQY
TRBV11-2	TRBJ2-1	ASSLGVAGGLVYDNEQF
TRBV7-7	TRBJ2-1	ASSLGRLAGGPYNEQF
TRBV15	TRBJ1-2	ATSREGSSTNYGYT
TRBV15	TRBJ2-7	ATSRARSVVDEQY
TRBV5-1	TRBJ2-2	ASSLPGAGNTGELF
TRBV19	TRBJ2-7	ASSIDRPYEQY
TRBV7-8	TRBJ2-7	ASSLDGFGEQY